A single sample is the source of the 12 T cell receptor beta chains below, sequenced in a study of spatial heterogeneity in lung cancer. Time point of the sample: sample taken at primary tumor resection. Their antigens are not known. Via MiXCR, TCRdb re-called the 5' RACE reads, giving one row per CDR3 protein. The sample holds a few thousand distinct CDR3 sequences, 3% to 4.5% seen once. Study-level results: In tumors, expanded intratumoral alpha and beta TCR counts tracked mutation counts.

The sample in question was lung tumor tissue, obtained at surgery. Source of these receptors: a female donor with early-stage non-small cell lung cancer.

This clonotype is labeled medium-sized. CDR3 nucleotide sequence: TGCGCCAGCAGCGGGGATCTAGGGACGGGAGCTCATACGCAGTATTTT. This codes for CASSGDLGTGAHTQYF. The rearrangement joins TRBV5-1 to TRBJ2-3, with a possible D match to TRBD2 (6 bases). V was pared by 4 bases and J by 7 bases, with 22 bases between. Germline values: CDR1 SGHRS, CDR2 YFSETQ. The CDR3 is 16 residues long.

This clonotype is termed medium-sized. The chain joins TRBV10-3 to TRBJ1-1, with D tentatively TRBD1 (5 bases). V dropped 7 bases and J dropped 3 bases, with 12 bases sitting between them. Germline loops: CDR1 ENHRY, CDR2 SYGVKD. CDR3 length equals 13 residues. As DNA, the CDR3 is TGTGCCATCAAGGGGACCTCTGACACTGAAGCTTTCTTT. Translation gives CAIKGTSDTEAFF.

This clonotype was seen a handful of times. It may be a read error: a sequence one base away is much more abundant. The chain employs TRBV12-3 or TRBV12-4 and TRBJ2-1; D tentatively reads TRBD1 or TRBD2 (5 bases each). The CDR3 totals 13 residues. V was trimmed by 7 bases and J by 16 bases, leaving 23 bases between them. CDR3 in DNA: TGTGCCAGCACTCTCGGGCCGGGACGAGTGACCTTCTTC. It translates to CASTLGPGRVTFF.

By sample fraction, this clonotype is medium-sized. The chain employs TRBV6-1 and TRBJ2-5; weak D call: TRBD2 (6 bases). Germline CDR1 is MNHNS and CDR2 is SASEGT. Trimming took off 4 bases at V and 9 bases at J, with 21 bases between the two ends. The CDR3 is 15 amino acids. CDR3 sequence: CASSGNTGVSGAQYF. The CDR3 nucleotides read TGTGCCAGCAGTGGAAATACGGGCGTTTCGGGGGCCCAGTACTTC.

The table lists this clonotype with many counts. V and J are TRBV7-9 and TRBJ1-1; maybe TRBD1 (5 bases). The CDR3 sequence is 16 residues long. V was pared by 6 bases and J by 6 bases, with 23 bases between. Germline V gene data show CDR1 as SEHNR and CDR2 as FQNEAQ (reference sequence). CDR3 sequence reads: CASRQTSGPLSAEAFF. CDR3 sequence (DNA): TGTGCCAGCAGGCAAACCTCGGGACCGCTGAGCGCTGAAGCTTTCTTT. The full variable domain, in which reference TRBV7-9 and TRBJ1-1 provide the parts outside the CDR3, is DTGVSQNPRHKITKRGQNVTFRCDPISEHNRLYWYRQTLGQGPEFLTYFQNEAQLEKSRLLSDRFSAERPKGSFSTLEIQRTEQGDSAMYLCASRQTSGPLSAEAFFGQGTRLTVV.

This clonotype is classed as medium-sized (0.01 to 0.1%). The chain couples TRBV4-1 to TRBJ1-1; no definite D call. This CDR3 is 14 amino acids long. Germline CDR1 reads MGHRA; CDR2 reads YSYEKL. V lost 5 bases and J lost 1, with 11 bases in between. The CDR3 sequence is CASSVRSANTEAFF. In nucleotides, the CDR3 is TGCGCCAGCAGCGTCAGGTCCGCGAACACTGAAGCTTTCTTT.

J is TRBJ1-1 and V is TRBV14; the D gene is possibly TRBD1 (5 bases). Trimming took off 2 bases at V and 6 bases at J, with 10 bases between the two ends. The CDR3 has 13 amino acids. The germline gives CDR1 SGHDN, CDR2 FVKESK. The CDR3 DNA is TGTGCCAGCAGCCAAAATCTGGGGGCTGAAGCTTTCTTT. Residues: CASSQNLGAEAFF.

Only a few counts were recorded for this clonotype. This chain connects TRBV5-1 to TRBJ2-1; no firm D call. The CDR3 consists of 11 residues. Germline V gene data show CDR1 as SGHRS and CDR2 as YFSETQ. V was shortened by 3 bases and J by 7 bases, with 5 bases between the two germline ends. CDR3 DNA sequence: TGCGCCAGCAGCTCATCAAATGAGCAGTTCTTC. This translates into CASSSSNEQFF. Full variable domain (remainder filled in from reference TRBV5-1 and TRBJ2-1): KAGVTQTPRYLIKTRGQQVTLSCSPISGHRSVSWYQQTPGQGLQFLFEYFSETQRNKGNFPGRFSGRQFSNSRSEMNVSTLELGDSALYLCASSSSNEQFFGPGTRLTVL.

The sample holds many counts of this clonotype. The chain couples TRBV5-5 to TRBJ2-5; D call uncertain. The CDR3 runs to 12 residues. Trimming took 4 bases from V and 5 from J, leaving 9 bases between them. CDR1 is SGHKS, CDR2 YYEKEE, per germline (reference sequence). CDR3 bases: TGTGCCAGCAGCCTTTCCCGGGAGACCCAGTACTTC. Encoded protein: CASSLSRETQYF.

This clonotype is categorized as medium-sized. The J gene is TRBJ2-7, the V gene TRBV29-1; the D gene is possibly TRBD2 (5 bases). V was pared by 6 bases and J by 4 bases, with 10 bases between. The CDR3 extends over 11 amino acids. Germline CDR1 is SQVTM and CDR2 is ANQGSEA. The CDR3 DNA is TGCAGCGTGATGGAGGTGTACGAGCAGTACTTC. Translating it yields CSVMEVYEQYF.

The rearrangement joins TRBV6-6 to TRBJ1-5, with TRBD1 matching over 7 bases. This CDR3 contains 15 residues. V lost 2 bases and J lost 7; bases outside the gene matches: 8. Germline lookup yields CDR1 MNHNY and CDR2 SVGAGI (reference sequence). CDR3 loop: CASSYRQGLGQPQHF. DNA of the CDR3: TGTGCCAGCAGTTACCGACAGGGCCTAGGCCAGCCCCAGCATTTT.

The table lists this clonotype with many counts. The chain combines TRBV7-9 with TRBJ1-2; D is unresolved. CDR1 is SEHNR and CDR2 is FQNEAQ in the germline V gene (reference sequence). The V gene lost 4 bases and the J gene lost 4 bases, with 19 bases spanning the gap. The CDR3 is 16 amino acids. DNA for the CDR3: TGTGCCAGCAGCTCTAATTACGGCGGAGAAGGCTATGGCTACACCTTC. This translates into CASSSNYGGEGYGYTF.